The 17 T cell receptor beta chains presented below share a single source sample, sequenced in a study of post-analysis software for immune sequencing data. Study findings and constraints: The study found TRBV5-6, TRBV5-1 and TRBV20-1 among roughly 5 TRBV segments more frequent in patients than controls.

Every TCR beta cDNA library bore unique molecular identifiers. Via MiXCR, TCRdb re-called the PCR reads, giving one row per CDR3 protein. The data show roughly 730,000 distinct CDR3 sequences, 30% seen once. These TCRs' antigens remain unknown. The sample consisted of blood. Receptor source: a girl aged 10 to 17 with multiple sclerosis.

Points on this clonotype: At one end the junction does not follow the germline gene, possibly because of a read error. The V gene is TRBV7-2, the J gene TRBJ2-3; 9 positions match TRBD1. The CDR3 totals 14 residues. Looked up from germline, CDR1 is SGHTA and CDR2 is FQGNSA. CDR3 nucleotides: TGTGCCAGCAGCTCCGGACAGGGGTCAGATGCGCAGTATTTT. It yields the protein CASSSGQGSDAQYF.

The chain links TRBV19 to TRBJ2-3; 11 bases are shared with TRBD2. The CDR3 extends over 16 amino acids. Germline CDR1 and CDR2: LNHDA and SQIVND (reference sequence). V lost 4 bases and J lost 6; bases outside the gene matches: 9. The DNA of the CDR3 is TGTGCCAGTAGTACTTCTAGCGGGGGGTCATTTGATACGCAGTATTTT. Translated: CASSTSSGGSFDTQYF.

A note on this clonotype: The junction shows a germline mismatch at one end, possibly a read error. The V and J genes are TRBV29-1 and TRBJ2-1; TRBD2 matches 7 bases. This CDR3 has 17 residues. Germline V gene data show CDR1 as SQVTM and CDR2 as ANQGSEA. The CDR3 sequence is CSVPNPSPRGVDNEQCF. The CDR3 bases are TGCAGCGTTCCCAATCCGAGCCCACGGGGGGTAGACAATGAGCAGTGCTTC.

Comment on this clonotype: This may come from a read error, since a much larger clone is one base off. V is TRBV10-3 and J is TRBJ2-7; D not certain. V lost 0 bases, J lost 9 bases, and 9 bases lay in between. Germline V lookup: CDR1 ENHRY, CDR2 SYGVKD. The CDR3 runs to 12 residues. CDR3 amino acids: CAISESGPAQYF. The CDR3 DNA reads as TGTGCCATCAGTGAGTCGGGTCCCGCGCAGTACTTC.

This clonotype was seen only a few times. The J gene is TRBJ2-1, the V gene TRBV10-3, with 8 bases matching TRBD1. The J segment lost 2 bases and the V segment lost 7 bases, leaving 7 bases of the junction unmatched. Germline loops: CDR1 ENHRY, CDR2 SYGVKD. The CDR3 covers 15 residues. The chain's CDR3 is CAITPGDRPYNEQFF. The CDR3 nucleotides read TGTGCCATCACCCCTGGGGACAGGCCCTACAATGAGCAGTTCTTC.

The V call is TRBV5-6, the J call TRBJ2-6; perhaps D is TRBD1 or TRBD2 (5 bases each). The germline V gene has CDR1 SGHDT and CDR2 YYEEEE. V lost 4 bases, J lost 2 bases, and 16 bases lay in between. The CDR3 is made up of 17 amino acids. CDR3 region: CASSRGLGVPGANVLTF. CDR3 DNA: TGTGCCAGCAGCAGGGGCTTGGGAGTACCTGGGGCCAACGTCCTGACTTTC. The whole variable domain, filled in from reference TRBV5-6 and TRBJ2-6, reads DAGVTQSPTHLIKTRGQQVTLRCSPKSGHDTVSWYQQALGQGPQFIFQYYEEEERQRGNFPDRFSGHQFPNYSSELNVNALLLGDSALYLCASSRGLGVPGANVLTFGAGSRLTVL.

The genes are TRBV6-2 or TRBV6-3 and TRBJ2-7, with D unresolved. Germline-derived CDR1 and CDR2 are MNHEY and SVGEGT. The CDR3 consists of 11 residues. V shed 5 bases and J shed 6 bases, with 8 bases lying between them. CDR3 DNA sequence: TGTGCCAGCAGTCCTAAGAGCGAGCAGTACTTC. This encodes CASSPKSEQYF.

In its sample, this clonotype was seen a few times. The chain has TRBV7-9 and TRBJ1-2; D is uncertain. Germline-derived CDR1 and CDR2 are SEHNR and FQNEAQ (reference sequence). CDR3 length: 13 residues. The V gene lost 5 bases and the J gene lost 6 bases, with 13 bases spanning the gap. The chain's CDR3 is CASSLGTNHGYTF. Written as DNA, the CDR3 is TGTGCCAGCAGCCTAGGAACAAACCATGGCTACACCTTC.

The V and J genes are TRBV20-1 and TRBJ2-3; perhaps TRBD1 as D (6 bases). Looked up from germline, CDR1 is DFQATT and CDR2 is SNEGSKA (reference sequence). The CDR3 has 13 amino acids. The V end lost 3 bases, the J end lost 4 bases, and 11 bases lay between the germline ends. The CDR3 coding sequence is TGCAGTGCTAGTTTGCCAGGGGCAGATACGCAGTATTTT. This encodes CSASLPGADTQYF.

This clonotype has more than one count but fewer than ten. The chain carries TRBV5-1 and TRBJ1-1, with a possible D match to TRBD1 (6 bases). Between the trimmed V and J ends, which lost 3 bases and 3 bases, there was a span of 9 bases. Per the germline V gene, CDR1 is SGHRS and CDR2 is YFSETQ. The length of the CDR3 is 13 residues. CDR3 residues: CASSSKGDTEAFF. In DNA, the CDR3 is TGCGCCAGCAGCTCTAAGGGGGACACTGAAGCTTTCTTT.

This clonotype was recorded a few times. This chain links TRBV12-3 or TRBV12-4 with TRBJ2-5, with 13 positions matching TRBD2. This CDR3 contains 16 residues. The junction had 9 bases not matched to a gene; V was cut back by 6 bases and J by 5 bases. In DNA form, the CDR3 reads TGTGCCAGCAGCGCTACTAGCGGGAGGGCCTGGGAGACCCAGTACTTC. It specifies CASSATSGRAWETQYF.

The chain uses TRBV27 and TRBJ1-4; D is perhaps TRBD1 (6 bases). Trimming pared 6 bases from V and 7 bases from J, leaving 18 bases between. The CDR3 is made up of 15 amino acids. Per the germline V gene, CDR1 is MNHEY and CDR2 is SMNVEV (reference sequence). CDR3 sequence: CASSKGQPGGEKLFF. CDR3 bases: TGTGCCAGCAGCAAAGGACAGCCCGGAGGTGAAAAACTGTTTTTT.

The CDR3 region is CASSPFPAPSSYNEQFF. CDR3 in DNA: TGTGCCAGCTCACCTTTCCCGGCGCCGAGCTCCTACAATGAGCAGTTCTTC. This rearrangement joins TRBV18 to TRBJ2-1; D gene uncertain. Looked up from germline, CDR1 is KGHSH and CDR2 is LQKENI. The ends were cut back, 3 bases at V and 0 bases at J, with 15 bases in the middle. This CDR3 is 17 amino acids long.

This clonotype has just a few counts. Germline is not matched at one junction end, which may reflect a read error. The rearrangement joins TRBV29-1 to TRBJ2-5; the match to TRBD2 covers 14 bases. This CDR3 spans 15 amino acids. Germline CDR1 reads SQVTM; CDR2 reads ANQGSEA. The CDR3 DNA reads TGCAGCGTGGAAGGGACTAGCGGGAGTTGGGAGACCCAGTACTTC. It codes for CSVEGTSGSWETQYF.

In this sample, this clonotype turned up a few times. The chain is built from TRBV27 and TRBJ1-2; the match to TRBD1 covers 12 bases. Trimming removed 6 bases from V and 8 bases from J; junction bases left unmatched: 7. The CDR3 loop spans 14 amino acids. Germline V gene data show CDR1 as MNHEY and CDR2 as SMNVEV (reference sequence). CDR3 amino acids: CASRESGTGGGYTF. The CDR3 region has the DNA TGTGCCAGCAGAGAGTCGGGGACAGGGGGCGGCTACACCTTC.

In its sample, this clonotype was seen a few times. The V gene is TRBV5-1, the J gene TRBJ2-1, with 8 positions matching TRBD1. Germline CDR1 SGHRS, CDR2 YFSETQ. Trimming at V came to 6 bases and at J to 13 bases, leaving 9 bases not matched to a gene. The CDR3 is 12 residues long. CDR3 in amino acids: CASMATGETQFF. The CDR3 nucleotides read TGCGCCAGCATGGCGACAGGGGAGACCCAGTTCTTC. The whole variable domain, filled in from reference TRBV5-1 and TRBJ2-1, reads KAGVTQTPRYLIKTRGQQVTLSCSPISGHRSVSWYQQTPGQGLQFLFEYFSETQRNKGNFPGRFSGRQFSNSRSEMNVSTLELGDSALYLCASMATGETQFFGPGTRLTVL.

This clonotype was detected only a few times. The chain has TRBV12-3 or TRBV12-4 and TRBJ1-6, with TRBD1 as a possible D gene (5 bases). The CDR3 length is 15 residues. V was shortened by 6 bases and J by 8 bases, with 17 bases between the two germline ends. CDR3 in DNA: TGTGCCAGCAGCCAGACCGGGACCGCGGATTCACCCCTCCACTTT. It codes for CASSQTGTADSPLHF.